This TCR beta chain originates from a study of Ad26.COV2.S vaccination and SARS-CoV-2 variants. The treatment: about 20 received Ad26.COV2.S at low or high dose, single or two shots; several received placebo; per-sample allocation not given. Sampling happened 63 days after the first vaccine or placebo injection. The germline V gene encodes CDR1 SGDLS and CDR2 YYNGEE. CDR3 size: 16 residues. The V gene end was trimmed by 4 bases and the J gene end by 1 base; junction bases not matched to a gene: 5. Profiled with immunoSEQ multiplex PCR; TCRdb holds only in-frame clones, not every one. The table has hundreds of thousands of clones, around nine tenths seen once; the top ten hold 12%.

The chain uses TRBV9 and TRBJ2-1; 10 nucleotides align to TRBD2. This receptor was obtained from a person between 18 and 65 years old who received the Ad26.COV2.S COVID-19 vaccine or a placebo. Sequenced material: peripheral blood, taken in a trial of Ad26.COV2.S vaccine versus placebo. CDR3 bases: TGTGCCAGCAGCCTCGTTAGCGGGAGGTCCTACAATGAGCAGTTCTTC. Protein product: CASSLVSGRSYNEQFF.